A single T cell receptor beta chain is shown here with its context. Its target antigen remains unknown. The record has no base qualities; no much larger clone is one base away. These data belong to a study of CD8 T cells in Susac syndrome (dated by TCRdb to between 2017 and 2020). Study-wide context: Among the sequenced Susac syndrome patients, more than 5 had clinically active disease and 8 or 9 were in clinical remission. Susac syndrome patients were therapy-naive, on corticosteroids (some also receiving IVIg), or on IVIg alone at blood withdrawal. The study used repertoire sequencing to test whether antigen drove CD8+ T cell activation and differentiation in Susac syndrome. The paper's findings and limits, for the study overall: The study acknowledged that relatively few individuals were included in the TCR sequencing and HLA analysis. The CD4+ T cell repertoire of patients with Susac syndrome showed no detectable clonal expansion.

Peripheral blood CD8+ and CD4+ T cells from healthy donors, Susac syndrome patients and multiple sclerosis patients were profiled by high-throughput TCR beta sequencing. Recently defined diagnostic criteria for definite or probable disease were met by the Susac syndrome patients. Bulk CD8+ and CD4+ T cells were purified by magnetic negative isolation, while CD8+ TEMRA cells were enriched using FACS. Blood was drawn into EDTA tubes, processed within 24 hours, and PBMCs were isolated by density gradient centrifugation. PBMCs intended for TCR sequencing were cryopreserved in liquid nitrogen and were subsequently thawed in a 37 degrees C water bath. The sorted or isolated CD4+, CD8+ and CD8+ TEMRA cells reached a purity of at least 90%. RNA was extracted using the RNeasy kit, and roughly 0.45 to 1 microgram was reverse transcribed with random hexamers. The immunoSEQ multiplex PCR assay, which covers 54 Vbeta and 13 Jbeta segments, was used to amplify TCR beta CDR3 regions. PCR amplification bias was corrected using a synthetic template baseline for primer optimization and computational correction. On the study's bioinformatics: Reads were annotated to V, D and J genes per IMGT and analyzed with immunoSEQ Analyzer, keeping only productive sequences. To calculate clonality, Shannon entropy was normalized by log2 of the number of productive unique sequences and then subtracted from one. For each patient and control, public and private clones were evaluated among the 100 most prevalent clones. A clone was defined as Susac-specific if it was absent from the healthy and MS cohorts, from 950 to 1,300 published viral clones and from other ImmuneACCESS disease sequences. The public sequencing data were trimmed at Q25 with fastp and processed into clonotypes with MiXCR by TCRdb, which kept only in-frame beta chains. Here each entry gathers all rows of one CDR3 protein and keeps the most common genes and DNA. TCRdb assigned the V and J calls; the authors' analysis was not used. This sample holds hundreds of thousands of distinct CDR3 sequences; 94% were observed only once. Of the sample, approximately 0.15% falls within the top ten clones.

The germline V and J ends show losses of 4 bases and 5 bases respectively, and no gene match explains 6 bases of the junction. The CDR3 starts with the cysteine, ends with the phenylalanine, and has 14 residues. Only CDR3 DNA is held: 42 bases, read in frame from base 1. Taken from the germline V gene, the CDR1 and CDR2 loops are SGHRS and YFSETQ. The receptor was derived from a human donor with Susac syndrome. The sample taken for sequencing was CD4+ T cells from PBMCs. The rearranged segments are TRBV5-1 and TRBJ2-5, with TRBD2 identical over 9 junction bases. This receptor carries the CDR3 CASSPGTSFETQYF. The nucleotide sequence is given as TGCGCCAGCAGCCCCGGGACTAGCTTCGAGACCCAGTACTTC. Joined to the reference TRBV5-1 and TRBJ2-5 proteins, this CDR3 gives the full variable domain: KAGVTQTPRYLIKTRGQQVTLSCSPISGHRSVSWYQQTPGQGLQFLFEYFSETQRNKGNFPGRFSGRQFSNSRSEMNVSTLELGDSALYLCASSPGTSFETQYFGPGTRLLVL.